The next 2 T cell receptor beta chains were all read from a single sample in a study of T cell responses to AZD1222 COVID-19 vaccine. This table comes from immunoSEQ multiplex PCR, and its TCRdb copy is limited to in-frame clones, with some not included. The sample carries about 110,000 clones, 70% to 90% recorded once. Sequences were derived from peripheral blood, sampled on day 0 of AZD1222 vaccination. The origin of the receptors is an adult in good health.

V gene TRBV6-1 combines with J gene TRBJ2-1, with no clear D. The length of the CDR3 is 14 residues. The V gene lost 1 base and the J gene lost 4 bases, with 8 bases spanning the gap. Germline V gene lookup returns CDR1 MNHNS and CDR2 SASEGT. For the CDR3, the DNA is TGTGCCAGCAGTGAAGGCGGAGATTACAATGAGCAGTTCTTC. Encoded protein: CASSEGGDYNEQFF.

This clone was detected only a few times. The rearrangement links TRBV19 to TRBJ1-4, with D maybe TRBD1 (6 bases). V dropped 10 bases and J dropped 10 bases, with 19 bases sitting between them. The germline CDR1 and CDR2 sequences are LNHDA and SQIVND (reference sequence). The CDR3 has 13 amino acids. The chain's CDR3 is CAIKEGGSGKLFF. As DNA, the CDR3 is TGTGCCATCAAAGAAGGGGGGAGTGGAAAACTGTTTTTT.